The sequence of this T cell receptor (beta chain) was determined in a study of beta chain features in type 1 diabetes (dated by TCRdb to 2017 to 2018). Broadly, across the study: No differences in mean age, gender distribution, total cell number or subset yield were found between patients and healthy donors. Across all samples, approximately 100 million sorted cells were examined, and cell number per subset correlated strongly with RNA yield. In the study, recently diagnosed type 1 diabetes patients and matched healthy donors were compared on the TCRB repertoires of their sorted circulating CD4+ T cell subsets. Regulatory and stem cell-like memory subsets were obtained from only 8 patients and roughly 8 healthy donors, while naive and central memory subsets were obtained from all 28 donors. Study-wide conclusions, independent of this receptor: Naive, central memory and regulatory TCRB repertoires appeared more similar among patients than among healthy donors. In all four CD4+ subsets, TCRB CDR3 length was moderately but significantly shorter in type 1 diabetes patients. Fewer insertions and more nucleotide deletions at VDJ recombination sites were observed in patients with type 1 diabetes, implying thymic rearrangement abnormalities. HLA sub-analyses involved small numbers of individuals, so any influence of HLA type on TCRB rearrangement remained unresolved. Because cDNA was sequenced instead of genomic DNA, activated cells with high expression could be over-represented, although the groups did not differ in activation or CD3 levels. Shorter templates might be favored by PCR, yet because patient and control samples were amplified and corrected together, any such skew would affect both groups equally.

All of the isolated RNA was reverse transcribed with the High Capacity cDNA Reverse Transcription Kit, so expressed TCRB transcripts were sequenced. Naive, central memory and regulatory T cell samples underwent deep immunoSEQ sequencing, averaging around 3.7 million total reads per sample. Sorted cells were lysed in RLT buffer, and RNA was extracted using DNase-treated RNeasy Micro or Mini kits according to cell number. Each cell subset was processed separately to prevent cross-contamination, with patient and healthy donor samples processed together. The immunoSEQ multiplex PCR was used to amplify TCRB sequences from cDNA, yielding 87-bp fragments that span the CDR3 region. Sequencing of the amplicons was done on the Illumina HiSeq platform. In the original analysis: Synthetic template baselines were used to correct PCR bias computationally, reads within Hamming distance 2 were collapsed, and singletons that could not be merged were discarded. Reads were aligned to IMGT to assign V, D and J genes, CDR3 length, and insertions or deletions at six rearrangement sites. Clonotype counts were normalized to sorted cell number within each subset before computing true diversity and Gini coefficients with the tcR R package. The overlap coefficient, calculated on TCRB nucleotide sequences, was used to quantify repertoire sharing. Out-of-frame TCRB sequences from naive cells were analyzed to stand in for the pre-selection repertoire. This immuneACCESS table, as held by TCRdb, lists in-frame sequences with V and J called but not all clones. Of the missing ones, under half trace to an unresolved V gene in checked studies; the others have no known cause. V and J calls and clone size come straight from that table; D and trimming were deduced from the DNA. The sample table records some 660,000 clones; around an eighth of these occur just once. 0.035% to 0.045% of the sample is taken by the ten largest.

This clone appeared a few times. There is no known antigen for this receptor. No qualities accompany the bases; no much larger clone lies one base away. A single peripheral blood draw of roughly 0.11 L on average was collected from each donor into heparinised tubes. Using a panel that included CD45RO, CCR7, CD25, CD127, CD95 and CD27, naive, central memory, regulatory and stem cell-like memory CD4+ T cells were sorted on a BD FACSAria II. All sorted populations exceeded 95% purity. PBMCs were isolated immediately by Lymphoprep density gradient centrifugation and stained directly without culture. So that batch effects would be minimized, each experiment stained and sorted samples in pairs, pairing one healthy donor with one patient. The CDR3 sequence holds 15 residues, the cysteine and phenylalanine included. Only CDR3 DNA is held: 45 bases, read in frame from base 1. In the germline V gene, CDR1 corresponds to MNHEY and CDR2 to SVGAGI. The junction shows trimming of 3 bases on V and 4 bases on J, and the gene matches do not reach 9 bases of it.

The sequence links TRBV6-5 to TRBJ2-7; 7 central bases correspond to TRBD2. This sequence was found in a man younger than 35 with type 1 diabetes. The sample comprised naive CD4+ T cells from blood. What the cell subset or site label conveys for this sample: true naive CD4+ T cells. The nucleotides are TGTGCCAGCAGTTATTCCAGCGGGATTAATTACGAGCAGTACTTC. This gives the protein CASSYSSGINYEQYF.